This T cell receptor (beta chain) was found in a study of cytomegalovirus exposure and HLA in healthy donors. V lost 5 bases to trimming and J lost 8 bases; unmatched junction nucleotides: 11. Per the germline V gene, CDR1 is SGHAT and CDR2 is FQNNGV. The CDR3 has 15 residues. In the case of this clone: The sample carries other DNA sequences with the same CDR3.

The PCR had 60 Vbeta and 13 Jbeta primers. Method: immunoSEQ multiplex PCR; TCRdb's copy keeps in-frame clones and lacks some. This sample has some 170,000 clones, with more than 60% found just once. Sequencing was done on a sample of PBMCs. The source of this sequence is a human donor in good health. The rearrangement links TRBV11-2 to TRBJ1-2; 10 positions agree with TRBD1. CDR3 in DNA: TGTGCCAGCAGCCCTTCCTTAGGGACAGGGGAAGGCTACACCTTC. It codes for CASSPSLGTGEGYTF.